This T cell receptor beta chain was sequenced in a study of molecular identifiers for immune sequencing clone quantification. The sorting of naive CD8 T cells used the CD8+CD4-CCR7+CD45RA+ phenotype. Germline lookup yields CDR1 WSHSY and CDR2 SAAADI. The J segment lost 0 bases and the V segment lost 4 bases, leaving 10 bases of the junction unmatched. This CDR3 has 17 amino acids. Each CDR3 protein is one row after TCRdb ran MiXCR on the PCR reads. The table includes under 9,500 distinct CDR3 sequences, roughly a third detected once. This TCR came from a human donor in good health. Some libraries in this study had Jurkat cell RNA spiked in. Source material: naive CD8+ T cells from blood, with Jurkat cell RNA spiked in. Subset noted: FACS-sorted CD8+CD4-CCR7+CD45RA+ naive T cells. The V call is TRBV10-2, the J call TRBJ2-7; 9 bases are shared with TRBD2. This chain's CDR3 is CASSGVRASGNSYEQYF. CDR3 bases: TGCGCCAGCAGTGGGGTTCGGGCTAGCGGGAACTCCTACGAGCAGTACTTC.